Sequencing of this T cell receptor (beta chain) was carried out in a study of regulatory T cells in long-lasting Graves disease. Study results and limitations: Persistent cases of Graves' showed reduced TCR diversity relative to newly diagnosed patients.

Germline-derived CDR1 and CDR2 are MDHEN and SYDVKM. The CDR3 totals 18 residues. V dropped 6 bases and J dropped 0 bases, with 22 bases sitting between them. Combining iRepertoire HTBI primers with Arm-PCR of CDR3 regions, the authors built TCR beta libraries. TCRdb called the multiplex PCR reads again in MiXCR, with one record for every CDR3 protein. The sample lists roughly 380,000 distinct CDR3 sequences; around 16% were seen once. The sample's time point: newly diagnosed GD, antithyroid drugs for less than 3 months. RNA isolated from PBMCs was used to make the TCR library. An endocrinology unit in Xi'an, China, supplied the patients. Turning to this clonotype: Its target is unknown.

J is TRBJ2-3 and V is TRBV28, with a possible D match to TRBD1 (5 bases). The origin of this receptor is a female donor with Graves disease. The sample here was peripheral blood mononuclear cells (PBMCs), taken at new diagnosis, from a patient treated with antithyroid drugs. The CDR3 sequence is CASSSVTGWMRSTDTQYF. As DNA, the CDR3 is TGTGCCAGCAGCTCAGTTACAGGTTGGATGAGGAGCACAGATACGCAGTATTTT.